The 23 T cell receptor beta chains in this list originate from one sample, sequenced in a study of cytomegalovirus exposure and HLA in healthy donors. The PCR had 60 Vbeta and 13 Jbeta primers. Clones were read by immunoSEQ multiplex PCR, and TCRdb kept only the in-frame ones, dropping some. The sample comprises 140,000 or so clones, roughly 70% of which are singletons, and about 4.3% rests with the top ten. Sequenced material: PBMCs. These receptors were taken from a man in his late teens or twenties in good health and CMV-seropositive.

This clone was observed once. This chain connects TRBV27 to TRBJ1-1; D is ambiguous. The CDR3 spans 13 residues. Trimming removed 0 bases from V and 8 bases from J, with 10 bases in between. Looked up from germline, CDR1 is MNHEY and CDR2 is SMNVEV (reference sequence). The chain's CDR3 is CASSLSRRWEAFF. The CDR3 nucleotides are TGTGCCAGCAGTTTATCGAGGCGGTGGGAAGCTTTCTTT.

CDR3 amino acids: CASSLKTSHIQYF. The CDR3 nucleotides are TGCGCCAGCAGCTTGAAGACTAGTCACATTCAGTACTTC. The gene calls are TRBV5-1 and TRBJ2-4, with a weak D call TRBD2 (6 bases). The CDR3 has 13 amino acids. In germline, CDR1 is SGHRS, CDR2 YFSETQ. Trimming stripped 1 base from V and 8 bases from J, with 10 bases between.

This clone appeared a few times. The CDR3 is CASSPGGLRLREQYF. For the CDR3, the DNA is TGTGCCAGCAGCCCAGGGGGGCTAAGACTGAGAGAGCAGTACTTC. This sequence joins TRBV7-2 and TRBJ2-7, with a weak D call TRBD1 (7 bases). The germline V gene has CDR1 SGHTA and CDR2 FQGNSA. CDR3 size: 15 residues. The V gene lost 5 bases and the J gene lost 7 bases, with 21 bases spanning the gap.

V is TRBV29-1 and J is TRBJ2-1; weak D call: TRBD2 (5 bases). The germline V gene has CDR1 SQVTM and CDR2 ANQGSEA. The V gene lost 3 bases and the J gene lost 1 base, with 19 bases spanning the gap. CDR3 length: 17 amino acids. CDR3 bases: TGCAGCGTTGATGGCCAGGCTTGGACTCTTTCCTACAATGAGCAGTTCTTC. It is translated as CSVDGQAWTLSYNEQFF.

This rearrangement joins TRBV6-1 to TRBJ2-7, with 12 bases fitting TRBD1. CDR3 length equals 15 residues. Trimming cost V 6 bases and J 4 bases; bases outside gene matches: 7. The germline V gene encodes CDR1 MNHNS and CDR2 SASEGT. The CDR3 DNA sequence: TGTGCCAGCAGCACCCGGGACAGGGGGCGATACGAGCAGTACTTC. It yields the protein CASSTRDRGRYEQYF.

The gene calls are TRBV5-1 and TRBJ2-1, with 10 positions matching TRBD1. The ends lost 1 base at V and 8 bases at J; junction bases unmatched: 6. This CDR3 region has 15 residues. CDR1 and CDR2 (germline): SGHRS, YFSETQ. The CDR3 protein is CASSLSGQGSDEQFF. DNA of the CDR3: TGCGCCAGCAGCTTGTCGGGACAGGGGAGCGATGAGCAGTTCTTC.

The CDR3 nucleotides are TGTGCCAGCAGCCAAGATGGAAGCGGGGGCGCGAGTGAGCAGTTCTTC. Translated: CASSQDGSGGASEQFF. The V gene is TRBV4-2, the J gene TRBJ2-1; 8 nucleotides align to TRBD2. The junction had 10 bases not matched to a gene; V was cut back by 0 bases and J by 9 bases. CDR3 length equals 16 residues. Germline V gene lookup returns CDR1 LGHNA and CDR2 YNFKEQ.

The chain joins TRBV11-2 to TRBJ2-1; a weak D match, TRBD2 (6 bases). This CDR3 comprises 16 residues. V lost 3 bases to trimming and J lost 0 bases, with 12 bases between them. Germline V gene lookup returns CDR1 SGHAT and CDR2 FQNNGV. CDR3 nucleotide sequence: TGTGCCAGCAGCTTTCCTAGCGAGAGCTCCTACAATGAGCAGTTCTTC. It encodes CASSFPSESSYNEQFF.

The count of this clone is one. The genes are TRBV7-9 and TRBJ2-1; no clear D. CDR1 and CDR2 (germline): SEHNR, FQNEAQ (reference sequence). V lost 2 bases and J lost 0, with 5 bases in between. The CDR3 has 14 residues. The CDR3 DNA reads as TGTGCCAGCAGCTTAAGTAGCTCCTACAATGAGCAGTTCTTC. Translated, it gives CASSLSSSYNEQFF. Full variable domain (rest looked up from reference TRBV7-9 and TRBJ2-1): DTGVSQNPRHKITKRGQNVTFRCDPISEHNRLYWYRQTLGQGPEFLTYFQNEAQLEKSRLLSDRFSAERPKGSFSTLEIQRTEQGDSAMYLCASSLSSSYNEQFFGPGTRLTVL.

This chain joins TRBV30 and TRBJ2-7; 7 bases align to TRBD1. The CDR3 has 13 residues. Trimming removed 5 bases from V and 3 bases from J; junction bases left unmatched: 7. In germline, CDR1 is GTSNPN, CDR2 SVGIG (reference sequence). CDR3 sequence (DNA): TGTGCCTGGTCCAGGGACAGAGTCTACGAGCAGTACTTC. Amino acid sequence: CAWSRDRVYEQYF.

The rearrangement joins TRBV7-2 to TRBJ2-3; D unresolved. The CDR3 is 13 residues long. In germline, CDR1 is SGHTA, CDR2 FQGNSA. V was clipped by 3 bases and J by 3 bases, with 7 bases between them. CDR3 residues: CASSFSRTDTQYF. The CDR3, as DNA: TGTGCCAGCAGCTTCTCCCGGACAGATACGCAGTATTTT.

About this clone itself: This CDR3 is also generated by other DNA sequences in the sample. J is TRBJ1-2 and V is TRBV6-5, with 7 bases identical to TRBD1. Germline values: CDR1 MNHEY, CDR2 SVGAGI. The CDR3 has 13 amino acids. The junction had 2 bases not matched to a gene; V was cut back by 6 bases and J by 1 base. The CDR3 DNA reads TGTGCCAGCAGGAGACAGGGTAACTATGGCTACACCTTC. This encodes CASRRQGNYGYTF.

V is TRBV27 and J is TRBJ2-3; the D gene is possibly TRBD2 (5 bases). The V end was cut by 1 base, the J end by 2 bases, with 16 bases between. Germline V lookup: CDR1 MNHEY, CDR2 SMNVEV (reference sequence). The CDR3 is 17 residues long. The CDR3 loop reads CASSLYYGKYSTDTQYF. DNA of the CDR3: TGTGCCAGCAGTTTATATTACGGGAAATATTCCACAGATACGCAGTATTTT.

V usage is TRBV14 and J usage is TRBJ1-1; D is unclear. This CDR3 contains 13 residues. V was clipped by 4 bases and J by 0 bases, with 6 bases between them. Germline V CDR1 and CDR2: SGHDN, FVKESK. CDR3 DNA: TGTGCCAGCAGCCGACTAATGAACACTGAAGCTTTCTTT. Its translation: CASSRLMNTEAFF.

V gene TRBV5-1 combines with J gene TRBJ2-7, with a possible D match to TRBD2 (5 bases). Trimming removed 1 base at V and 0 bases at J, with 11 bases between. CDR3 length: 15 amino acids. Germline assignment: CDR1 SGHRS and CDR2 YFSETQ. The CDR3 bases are TGCGCCAGCAGCTTGACCGGGCTAGCCTCCTACGAGCAGTACTTC. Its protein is CASSLTGLASYEQYF. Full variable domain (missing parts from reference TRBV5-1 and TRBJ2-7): KAGVTQTPRYLIKTRGQQVTLSCSPISGHRSVSWYQQTPGQGLQFLFEYFSETQRNKGNFPGRFSGRQFSNSRSEMNVSTLELGDSALYLCASSLTGLASYEQYFGPGTRLTVT.

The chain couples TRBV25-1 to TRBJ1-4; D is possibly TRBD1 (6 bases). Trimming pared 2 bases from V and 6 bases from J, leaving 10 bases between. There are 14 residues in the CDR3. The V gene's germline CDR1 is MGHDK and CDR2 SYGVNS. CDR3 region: CASSENRVDEKLFF. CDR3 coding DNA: TGTGCCAGCAGTGAAAACAGGGTGGATGAAAAACTGTTTTTT.

Here the CDR3 reads CASSSTQMNTEAFF. The DNA of the CDR3 is TGTGCCAGCAGTTCGACACAGATGAACACTGAAGCTTTCTTT. This chain connects TRBV7-9 to TRBJ1-1; D unresolved. The CDR3 loop spans 14 amino acids. Trimming cost V 6 bases and J 0 bases, with 11 bases left between them. Germline lookup yields CDR1 SEHNR and CDR2 FQNEAQ (reference sequence).

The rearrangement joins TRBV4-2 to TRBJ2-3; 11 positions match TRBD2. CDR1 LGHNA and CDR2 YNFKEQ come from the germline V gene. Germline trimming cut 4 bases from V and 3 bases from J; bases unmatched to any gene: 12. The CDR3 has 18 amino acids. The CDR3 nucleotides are TGTGCCAGCAGCCGAAAAGATGTACTAGCGGGAGCTACAGATACGCAGTATTTT. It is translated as CASSRKDVLAGATDTQYF.

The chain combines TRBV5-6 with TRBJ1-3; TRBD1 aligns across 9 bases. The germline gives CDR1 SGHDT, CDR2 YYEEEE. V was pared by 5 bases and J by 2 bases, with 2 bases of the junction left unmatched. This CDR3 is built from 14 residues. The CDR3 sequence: CASSRTGAGNTIYF. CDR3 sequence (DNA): TGTGCCAGCAGTCGGACAGGGGCTGGAAACACCATATATTTT.

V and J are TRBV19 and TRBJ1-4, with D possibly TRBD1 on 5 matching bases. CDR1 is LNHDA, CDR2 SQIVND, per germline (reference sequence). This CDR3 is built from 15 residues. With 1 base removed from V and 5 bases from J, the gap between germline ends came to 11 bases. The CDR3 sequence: CASSIGRGPNEKLFF. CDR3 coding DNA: TGTGCCAGTAGTATAGGAAGGGGCCCGAATGAAAAACTGTTTTTT.

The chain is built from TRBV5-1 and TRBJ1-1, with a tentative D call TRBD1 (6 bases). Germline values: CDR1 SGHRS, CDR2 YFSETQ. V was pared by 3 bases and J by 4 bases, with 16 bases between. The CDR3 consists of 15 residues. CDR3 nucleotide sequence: TGCGCCAGCAGCTCCTCAGGGGCCGGTGGCACTGAAGCTTTCTTT. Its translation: CASSSSGAGGTEAFF.

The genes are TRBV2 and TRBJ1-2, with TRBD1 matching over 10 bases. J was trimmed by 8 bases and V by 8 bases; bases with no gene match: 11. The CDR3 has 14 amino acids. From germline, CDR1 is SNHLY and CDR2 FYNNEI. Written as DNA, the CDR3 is TGTGCCAGCGGGGGGGGGACAGGGGTATCGGGCTACACCTTC. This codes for CASGGGTGVSGYTF.

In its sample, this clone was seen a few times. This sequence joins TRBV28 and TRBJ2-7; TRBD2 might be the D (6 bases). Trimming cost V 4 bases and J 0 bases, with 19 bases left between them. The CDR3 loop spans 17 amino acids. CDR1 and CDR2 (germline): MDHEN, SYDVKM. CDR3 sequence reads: CASSSPHERAISYEQYF. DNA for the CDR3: TGTGCCAGCAGTTCTCCCCACGAGCGGGCGATCTCCTACGAGCAGTACTTC.